This T cell receptor (beta chain) was recorded in a study of cytomegalovirus exposure and HLA in healthy donors. Study conclusions and caveats: With further analysis later on, most CMV-associated TCR beta chains appeared HLA-restricted.

As for this clone: What it binds is unknown.

Trimming stripped 4 bases from V and 3 bases from J, with 7 bases between. The CDR3 covers 12 residues. Per the germline V gene, CDR1 is SGHKS and CDR2 is YYEKEE (reference sequence). The PCR contained 60 Vbeta and 13 Jbeta primers. Clones were sequenced by immunoSEQ multiplex PCR, and TCRdb holds only the in-frame ones, with some missing. The table lists about 110,000 clones, roughly four fifths of them singletons. This clonotype was obtained from a man in his forties or fifties in good health and CMV-seronegative. Material for sequencing was PBMCs. V and J are TRBV5-5 and TRBJ1-1, with no clear D. CDR3 region: CASSLEYTEAFF. CDR3 in DNA: TGTGCCAGCAGCCTAGAATACACTGAAGCTTTCTTT.